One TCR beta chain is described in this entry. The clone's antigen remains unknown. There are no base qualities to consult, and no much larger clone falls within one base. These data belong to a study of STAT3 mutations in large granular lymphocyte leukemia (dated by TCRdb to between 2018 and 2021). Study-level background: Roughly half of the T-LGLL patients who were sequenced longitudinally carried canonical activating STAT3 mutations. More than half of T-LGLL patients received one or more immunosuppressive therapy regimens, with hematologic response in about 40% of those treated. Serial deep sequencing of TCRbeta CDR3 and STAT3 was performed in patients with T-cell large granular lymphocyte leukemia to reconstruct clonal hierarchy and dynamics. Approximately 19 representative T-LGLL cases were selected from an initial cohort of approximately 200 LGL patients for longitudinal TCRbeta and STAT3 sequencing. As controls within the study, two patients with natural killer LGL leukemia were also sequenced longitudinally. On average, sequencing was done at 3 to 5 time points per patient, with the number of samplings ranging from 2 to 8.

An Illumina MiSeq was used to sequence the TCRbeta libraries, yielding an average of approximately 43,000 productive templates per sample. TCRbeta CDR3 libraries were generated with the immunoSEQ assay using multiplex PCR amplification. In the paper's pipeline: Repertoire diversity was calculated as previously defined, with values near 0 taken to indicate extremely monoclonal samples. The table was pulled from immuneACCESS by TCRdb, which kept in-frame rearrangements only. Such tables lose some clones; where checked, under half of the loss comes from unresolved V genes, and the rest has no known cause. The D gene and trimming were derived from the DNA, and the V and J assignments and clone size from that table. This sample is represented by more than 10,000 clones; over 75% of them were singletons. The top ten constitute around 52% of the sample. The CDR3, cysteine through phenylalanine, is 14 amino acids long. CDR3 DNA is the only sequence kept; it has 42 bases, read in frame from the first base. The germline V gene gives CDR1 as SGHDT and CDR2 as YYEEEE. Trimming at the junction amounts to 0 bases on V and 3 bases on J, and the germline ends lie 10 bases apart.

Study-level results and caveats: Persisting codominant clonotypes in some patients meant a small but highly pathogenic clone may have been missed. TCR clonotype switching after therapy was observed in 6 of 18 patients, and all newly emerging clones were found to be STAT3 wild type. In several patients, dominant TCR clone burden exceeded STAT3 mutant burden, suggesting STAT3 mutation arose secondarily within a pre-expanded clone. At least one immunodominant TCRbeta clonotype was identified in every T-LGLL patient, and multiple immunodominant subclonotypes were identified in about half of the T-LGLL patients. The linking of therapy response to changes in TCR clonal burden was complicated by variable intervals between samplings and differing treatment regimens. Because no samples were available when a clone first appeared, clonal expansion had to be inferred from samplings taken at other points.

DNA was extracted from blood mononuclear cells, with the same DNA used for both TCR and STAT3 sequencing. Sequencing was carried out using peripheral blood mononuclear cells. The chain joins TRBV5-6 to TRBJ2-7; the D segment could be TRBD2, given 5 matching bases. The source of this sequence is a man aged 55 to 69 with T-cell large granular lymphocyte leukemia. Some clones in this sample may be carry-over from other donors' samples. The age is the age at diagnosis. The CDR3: CASSLGGDFYEQYF. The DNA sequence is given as TGTGCCAGCAGCTTGGGGGGAGACTTCTACGAGCAGTACTTC.